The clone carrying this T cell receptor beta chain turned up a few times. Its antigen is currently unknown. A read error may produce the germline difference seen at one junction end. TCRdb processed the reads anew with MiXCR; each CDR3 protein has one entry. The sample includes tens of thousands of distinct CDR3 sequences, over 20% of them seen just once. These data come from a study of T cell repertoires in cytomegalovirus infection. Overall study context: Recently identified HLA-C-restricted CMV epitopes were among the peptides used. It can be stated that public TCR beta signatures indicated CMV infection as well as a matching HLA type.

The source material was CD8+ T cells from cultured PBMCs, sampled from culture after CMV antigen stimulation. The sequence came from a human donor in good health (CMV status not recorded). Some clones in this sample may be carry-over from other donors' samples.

The CDR3 region is CVSSSILSVNEQFF. The CDR3 DNA follows: TGTGTCAGCTCATCCATCCTTTCGGTCAATGAGCAGTTCTTC. V usage is TRBV7-2 and J usage is TRBJ2-1; no clear D gene. The germline V gene encodes CDR1 SGHTA and CDR2 FQGNSA. CDR3 length: 14 residues.